This is a list of T cell receptor beta chains from one sample in a study of molecular identifiers for immune sequencing clone quantification. TCRdb recomputed calls from the PCR reads with MiXCR, one row per CDR3 protein. The sample consists of around 460,000 distinct CDR3 sequences, around a fifth of them appearing once. Material: naive CD8+ T cells from blood, with Jurkat cell RNA spiked in. These receptors originate from a human donor in good health. Some libraries in this study had Jurkat cell RNA spiked in. CDR3s include the opening cysteine and the closing phenylalanine or tryptophan. Fields, in order: D gene, V gene, J gene, clone size, CDR3 protein, CDR3 DNA. D genes are given only for firm matches. The size of a clone is reported for some rows only, either as once, few or many, or as a class for expanded clones.

d_call: -
v_call: TRBV5-1
j_call: TRBJ2-7
clone_size: few
cdr3_aa: CASSSMRYEQYF
cdr3_nt: TGCGCCAGCAGCTCAATGAGGTACGAGCAGTACTTC

d_call: -
v_call: TRBV10-3
j_call: TRBJ1-1
clone_size: -
cdr3_aa: CAISESLEGGTEAFF
cdr3_nt: TGTGCCATCAGTGAGTCGCTCGAGGGTGGCACTGAAGCTTTCTTT

d_call: -
v_call: TRBV4-3
j_call: TRBJ1-4
clone_size: few
cdr3_aa: CASSQDSSPGEKLFF
cdr3_nt: TGCGCCAGCAGCCAAGATTCCAGCCCAGGGGAAAAACTGTTTTTT

d_call: TRBD2
v_call: TRBV3-1
j_call: TRBJ2-1
clone_size: few
cdr3_aa: CASSQPGLAPFNEQFF
cdr3_nt: TGTGCCAGCAGCCAACCGGGACTAGCCCCTTTCAATGAGCAGTTCTTC

d_call: -
v_call: TRBV11-2
j_call: TRBJ2-7
clone_size: few
cdr3_aa: CASSFAPRTTTYEQYF
cdr3_nt: TGTGCCAGCAGCTTCGCCCCGCGGACGACAACCTACGAGCAGTACTTC

d_call: -
v_call: TRBV5-6
j_call: TRBJ2-7
clone_size: -
cdr3_aa: CASGLEDNEQYF
cdr3_nt: TGTGCCAGCGGCTTGGAGGATAACGAGCAGTACTTC

d_call: -
v_call: TRBV2
j_call: TRBJ2-1
clone_size: -
cdr3_aa: CASRTTAAISYNEQFF
cdr3_nt: TGTGCCAGCAGAACAACAGCGGCCATCTCCTACAATGAGCAGTTCTTC

d_call: -
v_call: TRBV12-3/TRBV12-4
j_call: TRBJ1-5
clone_size: few
cdr3_aa: CASSSRRNSNQPQHF
cdr3_nt: TGTGCCAGCAGTTCCCGACGGAATAGCAATCAGCCCCAGCATTTT

d_call: -
v_call: TRBV6-2/TRBV6-3
j_call: TRBJ2-2
clone_size: -
cdr3_aa: CASRRADTGELFF
cdr3_nt: TGTGCCAGCAGACGGGCGGACACCGGGGAGCTGTTTTTT

d_call: -
v_call: TRBV27
j_call: TRBJ2-7
clone_size: -
cdr3_aa: CASTPSRGAYEQYF
cdr3_nt: TGTGCCAGCACCCCTTCCAGGGGGGCCTACGAGCAGTACTTC

d_call: -
v_call: TRBV7-6
j_call: TRBJ1-1
clone_size: many
cdr3_aa: CASSLAAGSYTEAFF
cdr3_nt: TGTGCCAGCAGCTTAGCGGCGGGATCTTACACTGAAGCTTTCTTT

d_call: -
v_call: TRBV7-9
j_call: TRBJ1-4
clone_size: few
cdr3_aa: CASSLSRGRDEKLFF
cdr3_nt: TGTGCCAGCAGCCTTAGTCGGGGCCGGGATGAAAAACTGTTTTTT

d_call: -
v_call: TRBV27
j_call: TRBJ2-7
clone_size: -
cdr3_aa: CASRLQGGSAYEQYF
cdr3_nt: TGTGCCAGCAGGCTACAAGGGGGGTCGGCCTACGAGCAGTACTTC

d_call: -
v_call: TRBV11-2
j_call: TRBJ2-7
clone_size: few
cdr3_aa: CASSIAVDSYEQYF
cdr3_nt: TGTGCCAGCAGCATCGCCGTAGACTCCTACGAGCAGTACTTC

d_call: -
v_call: TRBV28
j_call: TRBJ2-5
clone_size: many
cdr3_aa: CASCALTERQQETQYF
cdr3_nt: TGTGCCAGCTGCGCCTTGACCGAGAGACAACAAGAGACCCAGTACTTC

d_call: -
v_call: TRBV5-1
j_call: TRBJ2-7
clone_size: many
cdr3_aa: CASSLGADRSYEQYF
cdr3_nt: TGCGCCAGCAGCTTGGGGGCGGACAGATCCTACGAGCAGTACTTC

d_call: -
v_call: TRBV6-5
j_call: TRBJ2-3
clone_size: -
cdr3_aa: CASSYIYSSTDTQYF
cdr3_nt: TGTGCCAGCAGTTATATTTACAGTAGCACAGATACGCAGTATTTT

d_call: TRBD2
v_call: TRBV7-2
j_call: TRBJ2-7
clone_size: many
cdr3_aa: CASSVQPGLASYEQYF
cdr3_nt: TGTGCCAGCAGCGTCCAGCCGGGACTAGCGTCTTACGAGCAGTACTTC

d_call: TRBD2
v_call: TRBV11-2
j_call: TRBJ2-1
clone_size: -
cdr3_aa: CASSFLAGGHNGQFF
cdr3_nt: TGTGCCAGCAGCTTCCTAGCGGGGGGGCACAATGGGCAGTTCTTC

d_call: -
v_call: TRBV27
j_call: TRBJ2-5
clone_size: few
cdr3_aa: CASSPVDGETQYF
cdr3_nt: TGTGCCAGCAGTCCAGTTGATGGAGAGACCCAGTACTTC

d_call: -
v_call: TRBV6-1
j_call: TRBJ2-7
clone_size: few
cdr3_aa: CASSEGGTCEQYF
cdr3_nt: TGTGCCAGCAGTGAAGGCGGGACCTGCGAGCAGTACTTC

d_call: -
v_call: TRBV3-1
j_call: TRBJ2-7
clone_size: -
cdr3_aa: CASSPTTKQYF
cdr3_nt: TGTGCCAGCAGCCCGACGACAAAGCAGTACTTC

d_call: -
v_call: TRBV10-3
j_call: TRBJ1-1
clone_size: many
cdr3_aa: CATGPPLNTEAFF
cdr3_nt: TGTGCCACCGGCCCGCCCTTGAACACTGAAGCTTTCTTT